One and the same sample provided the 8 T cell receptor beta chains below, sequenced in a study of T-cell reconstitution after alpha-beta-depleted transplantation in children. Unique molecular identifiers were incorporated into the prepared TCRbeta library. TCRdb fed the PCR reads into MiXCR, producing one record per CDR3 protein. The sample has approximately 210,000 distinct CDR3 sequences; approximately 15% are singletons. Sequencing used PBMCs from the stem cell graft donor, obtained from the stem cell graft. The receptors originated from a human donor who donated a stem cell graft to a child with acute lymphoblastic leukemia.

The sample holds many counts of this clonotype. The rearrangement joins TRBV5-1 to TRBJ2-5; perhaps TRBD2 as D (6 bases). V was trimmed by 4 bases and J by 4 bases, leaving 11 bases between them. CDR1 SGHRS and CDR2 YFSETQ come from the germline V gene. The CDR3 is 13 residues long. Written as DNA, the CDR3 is TGCGCCAGCAGCCCCTACGGGGGAGAGACCCAGTACTTC. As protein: CASSPYGGETQYF.

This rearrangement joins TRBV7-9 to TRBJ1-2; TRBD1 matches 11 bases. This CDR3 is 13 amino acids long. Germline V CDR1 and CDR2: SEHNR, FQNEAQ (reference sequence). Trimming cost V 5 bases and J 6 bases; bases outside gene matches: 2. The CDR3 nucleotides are TGTGCCAGCAGCGTGGGACAGGGGGATGGCTACACCTTC. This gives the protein CASSVGQGDGYTF.

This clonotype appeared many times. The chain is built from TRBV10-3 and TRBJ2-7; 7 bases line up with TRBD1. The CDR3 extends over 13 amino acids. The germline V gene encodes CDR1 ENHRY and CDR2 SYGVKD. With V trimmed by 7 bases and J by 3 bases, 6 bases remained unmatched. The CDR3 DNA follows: TGTGCCATCACCGCCGGGACAGACTACGAGCAGTACTTC. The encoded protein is CAITAGTDYEQYF.

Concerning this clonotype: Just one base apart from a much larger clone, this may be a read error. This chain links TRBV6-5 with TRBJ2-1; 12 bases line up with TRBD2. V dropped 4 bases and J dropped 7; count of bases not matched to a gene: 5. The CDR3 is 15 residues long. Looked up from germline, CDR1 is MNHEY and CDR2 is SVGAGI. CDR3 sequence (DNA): TGTGCCAGCAGTTCCGTGACTAGCGGGAGAAATGAGCAGTTCTTC. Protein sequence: CASSSVTSGRNEQFF.

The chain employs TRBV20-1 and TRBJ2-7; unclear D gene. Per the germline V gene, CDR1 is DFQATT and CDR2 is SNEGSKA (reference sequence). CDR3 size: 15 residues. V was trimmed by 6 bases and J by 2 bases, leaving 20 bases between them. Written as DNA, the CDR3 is TGCAGTGCGAAAACCACGCCCGACCCAGCCTACGAGCAGTACTTC. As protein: CSAKTTPDPAYEQYF.

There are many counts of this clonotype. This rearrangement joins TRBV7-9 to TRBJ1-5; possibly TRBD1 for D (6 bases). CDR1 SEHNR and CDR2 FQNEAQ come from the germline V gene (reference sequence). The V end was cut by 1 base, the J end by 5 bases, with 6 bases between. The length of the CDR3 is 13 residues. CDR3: CASSLGTDQPQHF. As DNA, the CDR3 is TGTGCCAGCAGCTTAGGGACAGATCAGCCCCAGCATTTT.

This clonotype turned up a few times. The CDR3 DNA reads as TGTGCCAGCAGTTTAAGCGCTCTCCTGACGCAGTATTTT. The encoded protein is CASSLSALLTQYF. The chain joins TRBV28 to TRBJ2-3; D gene ambiguous. CDR1 and CDR2 (germline): MDHEN, SYDVKM. This CDR3 has 13 residues. Trimming cost V 2 bases and J 9 bases, with 12 bases left between them. The whole variable domain, filled in from reference TRBV28 and TRBJ2-3, reads DVKVTQSSRYLVKRTGEKVFLECVQDMDHENMFWYRQDPGLGLRLIYFSYDVKMKEKGDIPEGYSVSREKKERFSLILESASTNQTSMYLCASSLSALLTQYFGPGTRLTVL.

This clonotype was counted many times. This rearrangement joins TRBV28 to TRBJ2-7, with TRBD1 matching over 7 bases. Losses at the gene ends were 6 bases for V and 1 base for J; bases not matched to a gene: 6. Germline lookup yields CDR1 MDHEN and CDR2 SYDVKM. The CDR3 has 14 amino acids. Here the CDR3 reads CASSRPGQSYEQYF. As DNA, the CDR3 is TGTGCCAGCAGCCGACCGGGACAGTCCTACGAGCAGTACTTC.